This TCR beta chain originates from a study of T cell responses to AZD1222 COVID-19 vaccine. General study points: Spike-specific TCR breadth and depth rose after two AZD1222 doses. The peak T cell response came first, and repertoires were sampled only after it.

Sequencing used immunoSEQ multiplex PCR; TCRdb keeps in-frame clones, though not all of them. The sample has around 140,000 clones, roughly 91% seen once; the top ten hold about 9.1%. This CDR3 contains 15 residues. Germline V gene sequence: CDR1 KGHSH, CDR2 LQKENI. After removal of 2 bases from V and 5 bases from J, the junction contained 6 bases not matched to a gene. Comments on this clone: Its antigen is undetermined.

The starting material was peripheral blood, obtained on day 0 of AZD1222 vaccination. The rearrangement links TRBV18 to TRBJ1-5, with 7 bases aligning to TRBD1. This receptor was obtained from an adult in good health. Written as DNA, the CDR3 is TGTGCCAGCTCACCAGTTTGGCAGGGGGATCAGCCCCAGCATTTT. It specifies CASSPVWQGDQPQHF. Drawing the rest from reference TRBV18 and TRBJ1-5, the complete variable domain is NAGVMQNPRHLVRRRGQEARLRCSPMKGHSHVYWYRQLPEEGLKFMVYLQKENIIDESGMPKERFSAEFPKEGPSILRIQQVVRGDSAAYFCASSPVWQGDQPQHFGDGTRLSIL.